The 29 T cell receptor beta chains presented below share a single source sample, sequenced in a study of cytomegalovirus exposure and HLA in healthy donors. PCR amplification relied on 60 Vbeta primers (plus 13 Jbeta primers). Clones were read by immunoSEQ multiplex PCR, and TCRdb kept only the in-frame ones, dropping some. The table lists under 200,000 clones, more than 65% of them singletons. Sequencing was done on a sample of PBMCs. The origin of the receptors is a woman aged 45-65 years in good health and CMV-seronegative.

V gene TRBV6-1 combines with J gene TRBJ2-7, with 12 bases fitting TRBD1. The germline CDR1 and CDR2 sequences are MNHNS and SASEGT. V shed 5 bases, J shed 4 bases, and the junction held 3 bases outside the gene matches. This CDR3 is built from 14 residues. The chain's CDR3 is CASSRGQGAYEQYF. The CDR3 DNA reads TGTGCCAGCAGTCGGGGACAGGGGGCTTACGAGCAGTACTTC.

The J gene is TRBJ1-5, the V gene TRBV28; 8 bases are shared with TRBD1. The length of the CDR3 is 16 residues. In germline, CDR1 is MDHEN, CDR2 SYDVKM. The V gene end was trimmed by 3 bases and the J gene end by 1 base; junction bases not matched to a gene: 5. This chain's CDR3 is CASSFVGQGSNQPQHF. CDR3 coding DNA: TGTGCCAGCAGTTTCGTAGGACAGGGAAGCAATCAGCCCCAGCATTTT.

The chain is built from TRBV28 and TRBJ2-1; unclear D gene. The CDR3 extends over 14 amino acids. Trimming stripped 2 bases from V and 0 bases from J, with 5 bases between. The germline V gene encodes CDR1 MDHEN and CDR2 SYDVKM. The CDR3 DNA is TGTGCCAGCAGTTTAAGGAGCTCCTACAATGAGCAGTTCTTC. Translated: CASSLRSSYNEQFF.

This chain connects TRBV5-1 to TRBJ2-5, with 14 bases identical to TRBD2. The germline V gene has CDR1 SGHRS and CDR2 YFSETQ. The CDR3 has 16 amino acids. Germline trimming cut 4 bases from V and 5 bases from J; bases unmatched to any gene: 7. CDR3 sequence reads: CASSEGLAGVGETQYF. The CDR3, as DNA: TGCGCCAGCAGCGAGGGACTAGCGGGAGTAGGTGAGACCCAGTACTTC.

This clone was picked up one time. The chain carries TRBV19 and TRBJ2-7; 7 bases are a match to TRBD1. The germline gives CDR1 LNHDA, CDR2 SQIVND (reference sequence). The CDR3 spans 14 residues. J lost 3 bases, V lost 3 bases, and 5 bases had no gene match. In DNA, the CDR3 is TGTGCCAGTAGTATTGGACAGGAAAACTACGAGCAGTACTTC. It specifies CASSIGQENYEQYF.

This chain connects TRBV2 to TRBJ2-3, with TRBD2 as a possible D gene (6 bases). Trimming took 4 bases from V and 3 from J, leaving 11 bases between them. There are 14 residues in the CDR3. In germline, CDR1 is SNHLY, CDR2 FYNNEI. The CDR3 protein is CASSARRATDTQYF. CDR3 in DNA: TGTGCCAGCAGTGCCAGGAGGGCTACAGATACGCAGTATTTT.

As to this clone: Other nucleotide sequences in the sample specify the same CDR3. The chain carries TRBV5-1 and TRBJ1-4; D gene ambiguous. Trimming shortened V by 4 bases and J by 0 bases, and 7 bases separated the two germline ends. There are 14 residues in the CDR3. Germline V gene sequence: CDR1 SGHRS, CDR2 YFSETQ. DNA for the CDR3: TGCGCCAGCAGCCTCGGGGCAACTAATGAAAAACTGTTTTTT. It specifies CASSLGATNEKLFF.

The chain joins TRBV5-1 to TRBJ2-5, with 8 bases aligning to TRBD1. With V trimmed by 4 bases and J by 9 bases, 11 bases remained unmatched. The CDR3 extends over 14 amino acids. The germline V gene has CDR1 SGHRS and CDR2 YFSETQ. CDR3 sequence (DNA): TGCGCCAGCAGCCCTCAGACAGGGGTGGCGTCCCAGTACTTC. Encoded protein: CASSPQTGVASQYF.

This clone is a singleton in its sample. This sequence joins TRBV5-6 and TRBJ1-1; perhaps TRBD1 as D (5 bases). The CDR3 has 16 amino acids. Germline lookup yields CDR1 SGHDT and CDR2 YYEEEE. Trimming removed 2 bases from V and 0 bases from J, with 14 bases in between. CDR3 nucleotides: TGTGCCAGCAGCTTTTTCAGGGTCACCATGAACACTGAAGCTTTCTTT. Its protein is CASSFFRVTMNTEAFF.

The V gene is TRBV4-1, the J gene TRBJ1-4; D unresolved. CDR1 is MGHRA, CDR2 YSYEKL, per germline. Trimming stripped 0 bases from V and 8 bases from J, with 16 bases between. The CDR3 covers 16 residues. The CDR3 DNA reads as TGCGCCAGCAGCCAAGATCGATCCATCGGGTTAGAAAAACTGTTTTTT. It translates to CASSQDRSIGLEKLFF.

This chain joins TRBV9 and TRBJ2-7; D is possibly TRBD2 (6 bases). Germline V gene lookup returns CDR1 SGDLS and CDR2 YYNGEE. V lost 0 bases to trimming and J lost 4 bases, with 14 bases between them. The CDR3 contains 15 residues. CDR3 in amino acids: CASSVGPGEGYEQYF. CDR3 DNA sequence: TGTGCCAGCAGCGTAGGGCCGGGGGAAGGATACGAGCAGTACTTC.

J is TRBJ1-1 and V is TRBV28; 7 bases align to TRBD1. CDR1 and CDR2 from the germline V gene are MDHEN and SYDVKM. The CDR3 is made up of 16 amino acids. V dropped 7 bases and J dropped 3; count of bases not matched to a gene: 14. CDR3 loop: CASINDPGTAYTEAFF. The CDR3 DNA follows: TGTGCCAGCATCAACGACCCGGGGACAGCCTACACTGAAGCTTTCTTT.

This clone has a single count. The chain combines TRBV5-4 with TRBJ2-3; 10 nucleotides match TRBD2. This CDR3 spans 15 amino acids. Germline V gene data show CDR1 as SGHNT and CDR2 as YYREEE (reference sequence). Germline trimming cut 4 bases from V and 7 bases from J; bases unmatched to any gene: 9. The CDR3 region has the DNA TGTGCCAGCAGCCACATAGCGGGAGGTCTAAATACGCAGTATTTT. Protein sequence: CASSHIAGGLNTQYF.

The V and J genes are TRBV10-3 and TRBJ2-7; maybe TRBD1 (5 bases). CDR3 length: 13 amino acids. Germline values: CDR1 ENHRY, CDR2 SYGVKD. V was trimmed by 3 bases and J by 4 bases, leaving 10 bases between them. This CDR3 is CAISDGQGYEQYF. For the CDR3, the DNA is TGTGCCATCAGTGATGGGCAGGGTTACGAGCAGTACTTC.

The chain has TRBV14 and TRBJ1-5, with 10 bases identical to TRBD1. Germline trimming cut 2 bases from V and 0 bases from J; bases unmatched to any gene: 10. The CDR3 consists of 19 residues. Germline CDR1 SGHDN, CDR2 FVKESK. The CDR3 loop reads CASSQRSGQGPYSNQPQHF. CDR3 DNA sequence: TGTGCCAGCAGCCAAAGATCGGGACAGGGGCCATATAGCAATCAGCCCCAGCATTTT.

This sequence joins TRBV11-3 and TRBJ2-2; TRBD1 is a possible D gene (5 bases). V gave up 1 base and J gave up 0 bases, with 12 bases separating them. CDR3 length: 17 amino acids. CDR1 and CDR2 from the germline V gene are SGHNT and YENEEA. The DNA of the CDR3 is TGTGCCAGCAGCTTAGGATCGGACAACCCGAACACCGGGGAGCTGTTTTTT. Amino acid sequence: CASSLGSDNPNTGELFF.

Worth noting for this clone: An end of the junction does not agree with germline; a read error may underlie this. The chain couples TRBV4-1 to TRBJ1-1; 11 bases match TRBD1. In germline, CDR1 is MGHRA, CDR2 YSYEKL. The CDR3 has 16 amino acids. The CDR3 nucleotides are TGCGCCAGCAGCCATACGCCGGGACAGGGGGACACTGGAGCTTTCTTT. Its protein product is CASSHTPGQGDTGAFF.

The chain combines TRBV10-3 with TRBJ2-5, with 11 nucleotides matching TRBD2. V trimming: 2 bases; J trimming: 5 bases; junction bases outside the gene matches: 16. Germline V gene data show CDR1 as ENHRY and CDR2 as SYGVKD. CDR3 size: 19 residues. CDR3 in DNA: TGTGCCATCAGTGAGCCCCTGGTGGCGACTAGCGGGACCAGTGAGACCCAGTACTTC. This codes for CAISEPLVATSGTSETQYF.

The chain couples TRBV27 to TRBJ2-3, with 8 positions matching TRBD1. Germline V CDR1 and CDR2: MNHEY, SMNVEV (reference sequence). This CDR3 spans 15 amino acids. Losses at the gene ends were 6 bases for V and 11 bases for J; bases not matched to a gene: 16. CDR3 DNA sequence: TGTGCCAGCAGCCCATATCGGACAGGGTTTTTTGGGCAGTATTTT. It is translated as CASSPYRTGFFGQYF.

The chain links TRBV11-2 to TRBJ2-1; TRBD2 is a possible D gene (6 bases). The CDR3 is 15 residues long. The V and J ends lost 2 bases and 4 bases respectively, with 12 bases between them. Germline lookup yields CDR1 SGHAT and CDR2 FQNNGV. The CDR3 DNA follows: TGTGCCAGCAGCTTACTCAGCGGGCCATACAATGAGCAGTTCTTC. Its protein product is CASSLLSGPYNEQFF.

This clone was observed a handful of times. The rearrangement links TRBV28 to TRBJ1-5, with a tentative D call TRBD1 (5 bases). V was clipped by 5 bases and J by 5 bases, with 16 bases between them. CDR3 size: 15 residues. The germline V gene has CDR1 MDHEN and CDR2 SYDVKM. CDR3 residues: CASSPGRRGHQPQHF. The DNA of the CDR3 is TGTGCCAGCAGTCCCGGTCGGAGGGGCCATCAGCCCCAGCATTTT.

The V and J genes are TRBV27 and TRBJ2-1; 7 bases are a match to TRBD2. The CDR3 has 15 amino acids. Per the germline V gene, CDR1 is MNHEY and CDR2 is SMNVEV (reference sequence). The CDR3: CASRRGSTSYNEQFF. The CDR3 region has the DNA TGTGCTTCCCGCCGCGGGAGCACCTCCTACAATGAGCAGTTCTTC.

The V and J genes are TRBV7-9 and TRBJ1-1; D is unclear. The CDR3 is 15 amino acids. The V gene's germline CDR1 is SEHNR and CDR2 FQNEAQ (reference sequence). The V gene lost 5 bases and the J gene lost 4 bases, with 17 bases spanning the gap. CDR3 in DNA: TGTGCCAGCAGCGTAATGGAGGGTATTGGCACTGAAGCTTTCTTT. Amino acids: CASSVMEGIGTEAFF.

The chain couples TRBV7-6 to TRBJ2-1; 8 bases are a match to TRBD2. Trimming cost V 5 bases and J 7 bases; bases outside gene matches: 4. CDR1 and CDR2 (germline): SGHVS, FNYEAQ. This CDR3 is 13 amino acids long. CDR3 bases: TGTGCCAGCAGCAAACTAGCGGAGAATGAGCAGTTCTTC. It is translated as CASSKLAENEQFF.

This clone came up once. This chain uses TRBV4-3 with TRBJ2-5, with a possible D match to TRBD1 (5 bases). From germline, CDR1 is LGHNA and CDR2 YSLEER. The CDR3 has 14 amino acids. V gave up 1 base and J gave up 2 bases, with 8 bases separating them. CDR3 DNA: TGCGCCAGCAGCCAAGGACAGTTTCAAGAGACCCAGTACTTC. Amino acids: CASSQGQFQETQYF.

The CDR3 region has the DNA TGCGCCAGCAGCAGCGCCGGGACAGACTACAATGAGCAGTTCTTC. Protein product: CASSSAGTDYNEQFF. The chain employs TRBV5-1 and TRBJ2-1; 7 nucleotides line up with TRBD1. Germline lookup yields CDR1 SGHRS and CDR2 YFSETQ. The CDR3 has 15 residues. Trimming removed 4 bases from V and 3 bases from J; junction bases left unmatched: 7.

This clone appeared a few times. DNA of the CDR3: TGTGCCAGCAGGGTACTAGCGGGAGTTCCCCACGAGCAGTACTTC. Amino acid sequence: CASRVLAGVPHEQYF. This chain links TRBV2 with TRBJ2-7; 11 nucleotides line up with TRBD2. Germline CDR1 is SNHLY and CDR2 is FYNNEI. J was trimmed by 5 bases and V by 6 bases; bases with no gene match: 9. The CDR3 contains 15 residues.

This clone was observed a handful of times. The CDR3 sequence: CASSEDAGRLPYEQYF. CDR3 DNA sequence: TGTGCCAGCAGTGAAGATGCAGGGAGGCTGCCCTACGAGCAGTACTTC. V usage is TRBV6-1 and J usage is TRBJ2-7; tentative D call: TRBD2 (6 bases). Trimming pared 1 base from V and 2 bases from J, leaving 15 bases between. The CDR3 consists of 16 residues. From germline, CDR1 is MNHNS and CDR2 SASEGT.

V gene TRBV27 combines with J gene TRBJ1-5; 10 positions agree with TRBD1. V lost 2 bases and J lost 5; bases outside the gene matches: 6. Looked up from germline, CDR1 is MNHEY and CDR2 is SMNVEV (reference sequence). The CDR3 has 16 amino acids. The CDR3: CASSLLGTGVDQPQHF. Here the CDR3 DNA reads TGTGCCAGCAGTTTACTGGGGACAGGGGTGGATCAGCCCCAGCATTTT.